The clone carrying this TCR beta chain was seen only a few times. Its specificity is unknown. The PCR contained 60 Vbeta and 13 Jbeta primers. In the original workflow: A later analysis tallied approximately 80 million unique TCR beta chains, 10 million to 12 million of them shared. Sequencing was performed with immunoSEQ multiplex PCR; in TCRdb, only in-frame clones are kept and a portion is missing. D and trimming were read from the DNA, whereas the V and J calls and clone size are those reported in that table. Here the sample spans 190,000 or so clones, 79% being singletons. This record comes from a study of cytomegalovirus exposure and HLA in healthy donors. Study-wide results and limits: A later analysis linked more than 15,000 TCR beta sequences to HLA alleles at 0.05 false discovery rate. A later analysis showed TCR association rates differing by HLA locus, peaking at DRB1 and lowest at HLA-C. In a later analysis, V- and J-gene trimming of beta chains associated with a DCLRE1C missense variant, replicated independently.

Germline assignment: CDR1 WSHSY and CDR2 SAAADI. Trimming left V 10 bases short and J 1 base short, with 10 bases between. The CDR3 loop spans 12 amino acids. This TCR came from a male donor in good health and CMV-seropositive. The chain recombines TRBV10-2 with TRBJ1-2, with D unclear. The sequenced sample was PBMCs. This CDR3 is CAISADNYGYTF. In DNA, the CDR3 is TGCGCCATCTCGGCGGATAACTATGGCTACACCTTC.